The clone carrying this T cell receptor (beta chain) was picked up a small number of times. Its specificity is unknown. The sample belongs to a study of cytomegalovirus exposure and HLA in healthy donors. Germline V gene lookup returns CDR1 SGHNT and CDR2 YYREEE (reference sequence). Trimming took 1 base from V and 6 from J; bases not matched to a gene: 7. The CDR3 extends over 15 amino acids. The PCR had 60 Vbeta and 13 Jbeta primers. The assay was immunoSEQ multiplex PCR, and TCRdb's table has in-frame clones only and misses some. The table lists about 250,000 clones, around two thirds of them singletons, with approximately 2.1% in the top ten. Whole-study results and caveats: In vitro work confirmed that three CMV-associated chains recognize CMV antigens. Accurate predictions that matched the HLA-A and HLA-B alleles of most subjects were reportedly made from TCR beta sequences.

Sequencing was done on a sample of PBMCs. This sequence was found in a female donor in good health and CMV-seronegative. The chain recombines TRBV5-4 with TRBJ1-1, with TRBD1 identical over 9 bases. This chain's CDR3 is CASSLTGTGIAEAFF. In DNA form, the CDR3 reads TGTGCCAGCAGCTTGACCGGGACAGGGATAGCTGAAGCTTTCTTT.